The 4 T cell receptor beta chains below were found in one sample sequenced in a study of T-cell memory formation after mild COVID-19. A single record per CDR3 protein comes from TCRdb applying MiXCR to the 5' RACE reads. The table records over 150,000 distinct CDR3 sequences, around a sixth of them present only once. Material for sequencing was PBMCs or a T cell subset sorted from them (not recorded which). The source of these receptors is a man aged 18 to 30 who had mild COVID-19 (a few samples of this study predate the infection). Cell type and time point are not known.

The CDR3 spells CASSPGTHGETQYF. DNA of the CDR3: TGCGCCAGCAGCCCCGGGACCCACGGAGAGACCCAGTACTTC. The rearrangement links TRBV5-1 to TRBJ2-5, with D possibly called TRBD1 or TRBD2 (5 bases each). The CDR3 is made up of 14 amino acids. Trimming took off 4 bases at V and 4 bases at J, with 14 bases between the two ends. Germline-derived CDR1 and CDR2 are SGHRS and YFSETQ.

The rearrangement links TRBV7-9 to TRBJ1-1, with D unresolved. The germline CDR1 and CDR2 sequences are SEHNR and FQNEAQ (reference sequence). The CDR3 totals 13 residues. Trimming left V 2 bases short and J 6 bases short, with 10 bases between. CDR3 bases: TGTGCCAGCAGCTTAAACTCCTTTCCTGAAGCTTTCTTT. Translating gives CASSLNSFPEAFF.

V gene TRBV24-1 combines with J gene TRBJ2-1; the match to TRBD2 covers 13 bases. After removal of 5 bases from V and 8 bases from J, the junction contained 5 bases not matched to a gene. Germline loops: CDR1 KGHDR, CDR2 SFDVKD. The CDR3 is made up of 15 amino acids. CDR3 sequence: CATSVGLAGDYEQFF. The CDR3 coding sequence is TGTGCCACCAGTGTCGGACTAGCGGGGGACTATGAGCAGTTCTTC.

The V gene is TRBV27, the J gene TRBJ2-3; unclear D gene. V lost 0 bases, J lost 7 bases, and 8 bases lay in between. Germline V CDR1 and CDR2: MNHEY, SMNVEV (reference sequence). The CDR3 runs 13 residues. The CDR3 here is CASSLSMGNTQYF. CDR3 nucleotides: TGTGCCAGCAGTTTATCGATGGGGAATACGCAGTATTTT.